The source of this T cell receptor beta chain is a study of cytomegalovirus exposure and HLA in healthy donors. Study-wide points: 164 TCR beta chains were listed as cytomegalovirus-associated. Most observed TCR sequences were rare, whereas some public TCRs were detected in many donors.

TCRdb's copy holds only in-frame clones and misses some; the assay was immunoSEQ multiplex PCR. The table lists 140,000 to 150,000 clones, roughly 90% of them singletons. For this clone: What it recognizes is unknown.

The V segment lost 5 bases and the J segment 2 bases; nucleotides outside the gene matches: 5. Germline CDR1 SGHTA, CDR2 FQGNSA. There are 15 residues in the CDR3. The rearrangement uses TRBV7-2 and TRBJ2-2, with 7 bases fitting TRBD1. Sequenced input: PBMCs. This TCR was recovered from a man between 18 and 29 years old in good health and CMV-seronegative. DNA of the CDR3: TGTGCCAGCAGCATCCGGGACAGCAACACCGGGGAGCTGTTTTTT. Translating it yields CASSIRDSNTGELFF.